This TCR beta chain was sequenced during a study of blood T cell repertoires in COVID-19. On the study more broadly: T cells, B-cell-depleted T cells, or PBMCs supplied cDNA or gDNA.

Profiling relied on immunoSEQ multiplex PCR, and the TCRdb table lists in-frame clones only, not all of them. Of some 250,000 clones in the sample, approximately 90% were seen once. The CDR3 length is 14 residues. V lost 0 bases and J 1 base, leaving 7 bases between the germline ends. The germline CDR1 and CDR2 sequences are MNHEY and SVGAGI. The chain employs TRBV6-5 and TRBJ2-7; D is uncertain. The sample was PBMCs or T cells enriched from blood (not recorded which). The receptor was derived from a man in his forties who had recovered from COVID-19. CDR3 sequence (DNA): TGTGCCAGCAGTTACTCGAGCTATTCCTACGAGCAGTACTTC. It codes for CASSYSSYSYEQYF.